This TCR beta chain was sequenced for a study of blood T cell repertoires in COVID-19. Overall study: Collection of acute and convalescent COVID-19 samples took place in the United States, Italy and Spain. Sources were T cells, B-cell-depleted T cells, or PBMCs; the material itself was cDNA or gDNA.

The CDR3 totals 18 residues. The V and J ends lost 1 base and 8 bases respectively, with 26 bases between them. Germline V gene sequence: CDR1 KGHSH, CDR2 LQKENI. The table lists this clone with a few counts. This table comes from immunoSEQ multiplex PCR, and its TCRdb copy is limited to in-frame clones, with some not included. The sample has under 300,000 clones, around 84% seen once; the top ten hold almost 1.5%. The origin of this receptor is a human donor with COVID-19, enrolled during active disease. The donor label of this sample is uncertain. The sample taken for sequencing was peripheral blood. The genes are TRBV18 and TRBJ1-2, with unresolved D. In DNA form, the CDR3 reads TGTGCCAGCTCACCACGGGCAGCCACCGACCTTCCTACTGCCGGCTACACCTTC. This encodes CASSPRAATDLPTAGYTF.